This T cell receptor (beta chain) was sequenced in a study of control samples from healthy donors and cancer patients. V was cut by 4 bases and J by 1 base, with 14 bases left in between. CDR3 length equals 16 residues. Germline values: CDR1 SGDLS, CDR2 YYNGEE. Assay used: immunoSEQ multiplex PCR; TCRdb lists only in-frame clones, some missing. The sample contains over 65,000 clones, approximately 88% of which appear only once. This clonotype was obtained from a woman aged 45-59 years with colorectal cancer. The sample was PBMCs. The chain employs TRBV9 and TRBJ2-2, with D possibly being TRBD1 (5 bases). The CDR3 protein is CASSFAPDKNTGELFF. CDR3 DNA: TGTGCCAGCAGCTTCGCCCCGGACAAGAACACCGGGGAGCTGTTTTTT.